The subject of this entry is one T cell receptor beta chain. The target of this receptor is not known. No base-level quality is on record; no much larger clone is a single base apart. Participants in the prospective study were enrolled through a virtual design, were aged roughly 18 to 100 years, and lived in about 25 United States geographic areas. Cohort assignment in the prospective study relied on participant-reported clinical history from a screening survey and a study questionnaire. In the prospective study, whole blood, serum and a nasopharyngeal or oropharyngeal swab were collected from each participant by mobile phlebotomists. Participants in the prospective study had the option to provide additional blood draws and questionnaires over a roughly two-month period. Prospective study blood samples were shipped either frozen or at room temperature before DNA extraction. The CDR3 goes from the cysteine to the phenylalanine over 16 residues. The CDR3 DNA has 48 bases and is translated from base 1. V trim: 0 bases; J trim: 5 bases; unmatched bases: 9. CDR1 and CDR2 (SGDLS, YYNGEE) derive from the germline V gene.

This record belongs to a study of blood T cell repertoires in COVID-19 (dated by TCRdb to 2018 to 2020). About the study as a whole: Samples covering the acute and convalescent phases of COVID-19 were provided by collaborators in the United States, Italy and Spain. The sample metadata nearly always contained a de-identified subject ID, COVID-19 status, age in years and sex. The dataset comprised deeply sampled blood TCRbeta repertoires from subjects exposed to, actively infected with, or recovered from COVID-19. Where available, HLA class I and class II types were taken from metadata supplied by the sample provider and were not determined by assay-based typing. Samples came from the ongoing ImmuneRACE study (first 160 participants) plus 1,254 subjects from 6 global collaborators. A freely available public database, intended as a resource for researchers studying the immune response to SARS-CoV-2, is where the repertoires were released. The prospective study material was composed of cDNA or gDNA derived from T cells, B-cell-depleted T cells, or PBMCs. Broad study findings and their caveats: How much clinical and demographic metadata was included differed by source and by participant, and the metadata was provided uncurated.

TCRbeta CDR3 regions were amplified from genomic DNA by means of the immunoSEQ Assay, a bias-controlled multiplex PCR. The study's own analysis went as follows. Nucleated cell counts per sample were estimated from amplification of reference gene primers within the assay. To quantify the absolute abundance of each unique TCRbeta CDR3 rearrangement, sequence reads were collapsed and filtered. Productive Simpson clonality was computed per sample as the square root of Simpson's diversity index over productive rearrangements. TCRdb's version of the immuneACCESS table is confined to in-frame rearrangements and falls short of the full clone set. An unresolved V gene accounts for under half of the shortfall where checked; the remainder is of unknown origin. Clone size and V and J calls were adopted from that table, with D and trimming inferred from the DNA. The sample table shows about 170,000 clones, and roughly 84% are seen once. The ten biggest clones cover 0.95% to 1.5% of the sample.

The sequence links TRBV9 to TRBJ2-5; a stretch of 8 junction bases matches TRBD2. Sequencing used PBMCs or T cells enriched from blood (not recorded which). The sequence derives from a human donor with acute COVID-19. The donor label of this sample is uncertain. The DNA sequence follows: TGTGCCAGCAGCGTAGGTAATAGCGGGAATCCGGAGACCCAGTACTTC. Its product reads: CASSVGNSGNPETQYF.